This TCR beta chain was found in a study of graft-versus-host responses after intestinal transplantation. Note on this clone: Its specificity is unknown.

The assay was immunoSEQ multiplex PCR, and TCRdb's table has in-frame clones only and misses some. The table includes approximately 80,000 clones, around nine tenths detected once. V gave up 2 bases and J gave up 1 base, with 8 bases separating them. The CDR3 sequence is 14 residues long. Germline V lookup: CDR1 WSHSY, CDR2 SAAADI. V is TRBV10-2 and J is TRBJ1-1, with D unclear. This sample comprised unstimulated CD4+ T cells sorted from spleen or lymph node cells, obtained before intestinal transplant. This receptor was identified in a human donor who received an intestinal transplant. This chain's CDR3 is CASSEGRSNTEAFF. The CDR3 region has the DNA TGCGCCAGCAGTGAGGGCAGGTCGAACACTGAAGCTTTCTTT.